The 27 T cell receptor beta chains below come from one sample, sequenced in a study of identical twins. TCRdb fed the 5' RACE reads into MiXCR, producing one record per CDR3 protein. The data contain 200,000 to 250,000 distinct CDR3 sequences, under 10% of them singletons. Another study also made use of these data, one on yellow fever vaccine responses in identical twins.

Sequencing was done on a sample of memory (CD45RO+) T cells sorted from blood. Receptors originate from a woman under 30 in good health.

The V and J genes are TRBV5-1 and TRBJ2-1, with 8 nucleotides matching TRBD1. The CDR3 runs 12 residues. CDR1 is SGHRS and CDR2 is YFSETQ in the germline V gene. V was clipped by 3 bases and J by 15 bases; unmatched bases: 8. The CDR3 DNA follows: TGCGCCAGCAGCTCTTCAGGGACAGGAAGGTTCTTC. This encodes CASSSSGTGRFF.

This clonotype was observed at least ten times. The chain carries TRBV12-3 or TRBV12-4 and TRBJ2-2; D could derive from TRBD1 or TRBD2 (5 bases each). CDR3 length equals 13 residues. The ends were cut back, 5 bases at V and 3 bases at J, with 7 bases in the middle. The CDR3 loop reads CASSGTDTGELFF. Here the CDR3 DNA reads TGTGCCAGCAGTGGGACGGACACCGGGGAGCTGTTTTTT.

The rearrangement links TRBV15 to TRBJ2-7; D perhaps matches TRBD1 (6 bases). Germline CDR1 and CDR2: LNHNV and YYDKDF (reference sequence). This CDR3 has 16 residues. The V end was cut by 1 base, the J end by 3 bases, with 16 bases between. In DNA, the CDR3 is TGTGCCACCAGCAGAGTAAGAGTTGGGACAATCTACGAGCAGTACTTC. Translation: CATSRVRVGTIYEQYF.

On this clonotype itself: A read error may be the cause here, since a much bigger clone is one base away. This sequence joins TRBV6-2 or TRBV6-3 and TRBJ1-6; D may be TRBD1 (5 bases). This CDR3 has 14 residues. Looked up from germline, CDR1 is MNHEY and CDR2 is SVGEGT. This CDR3 is CASGTNPYNSHLHF. The DNA of the CDR3 is TGTGCCAGCGGGACCAACCCGTATAATTCACACCTCCACTTT.

This clonotype was counted a few times. The chain has TRBV6-1 and TRBJ2-5, with D possibly being TRBD1 or TRBD2 (6 bases each). The CDR3 loop spans 15 amino acids. Germline V CDR1 and CDR2: MNHNS, SASEGT. V dropped 6 bases and J dropped 2 bases, with 16 bases sitting between them. The CDR3 region is CASSPVGGMQETQYF. The DNA for the CDR3 is TGTGCCAGCAGCCCGGTAGGGGGGATGCAAGAGACCCAGTACTTC.

The V and J genes are TRBV6-4 and TRBJ2-1; maybe TRBD2 (5 bases). The V end lost 4 bases, the J end lost 5 bases, and 9 bases lay between the germline ends. Germline values: CDR1 MRHNA, CDR2 SNTAGT. CDR3 size: 13 residues. CDR3 amino acids: CASSVGADNEQFF. The CDR3 region has the DNA TGTGCCAGCAGTGTAGGAGCGGACAATGAGCAGTTCTTC.

The chain employs TRBV7-9 and TRBJ2-2; the D gene is possibly TRBD2 (5 bases). CDR1 is SEHNR, CDR2 FQNEAQ, per germline (reference sequence). V was shortened by 3 bases and J by 0 bases, with 8 bases between the two germline ends. This CDR3 has 15 residues. In nucleotides, the CDR3 is TGTGCCAGCAGCTTCGGGGTCGCGAACACCGGGGAGCTGTTTTTT. It codes for CASSFGVANTGELFF.

Ten or more counts support this clonotype. V gene TRBV5-6 combines with J gene TRBJ1-2; D is possibly TRBD1 (5 bases). V dropped 0 bases and J dropped 8 bases, with 14 bases sitting between them. Germline CDR1 and CDR2: SGHDT and YYEEEE. The length of the CDR3 is 14 residues. DNA for the CDR3: TGTGCCAGCAGCTTGGTAGCTCAGGGTTTGGGCTACACCTTC. Translated: CASSLVAQGLGYTF.

This chain uses TRBV7-2 with TRBJ1-2; TRBD1 matches at 7 bases. Germline V CDR1 and CDR2: SGHTA, FQGNSA. Unmatched junction bases numbered 9, after V lost 6 bases and J lost 5 bases. The CDR3 sequence is 14 residues long. DNA for the CDR3: TGTGCCAGCAGTCCCAGAGGACAGGTATATGGCTACACCTTC. Protein: CASSPRGQVYGYTF.

This clonotype was seen more than once but under ten times. The chain combines TRBV10-3 with TRBJ1-2; perhaps TRBD1 as D (5 bases). The germline V gene has CDR1 ENHRY and CDR2 SYGVKD. Trimming shortened V by 7 bases and J by 0 bases, and 12 bases separated the two germline ends. This CDR3 contains 14 residues. In nucleotides, the CDR3 is TGTGCCATCACACCGAGGGGTGCTAACTATGGCTACACCTTC. Its translation: CAITPRGANYGYTF.

This clonotype was observed a handful of times. The rearrangement uses TRBV3-1 and TRBJ2-3, with 9 bases identical to TRBD2. This CDR3 region has 17 residues. Trimming took 0 bases from V and 1 from J; bases not matched to a gene: 5. CDR1 and CDR2 (germline): LGHDT, YNNKEL (reference sequence). CDR3 protein: CASSQDWASGGTDTQYF. The CDR3 DNA reads TGTGCCAGCAGCCAAGATTGGGCTAGCGGGGGCACAGATACGCAGTATTTT.

This clonotype was recorded a few times. The gene calls are TRBV20-1 and TRBJ2-7; perhaps TRBD1 as D (6 bases). The CDR3 length is 13 residues. The V end was cut by 4 bases, the J end by 2 bases, with 12 bases between. CDR1 is DFQATT, CDR2 SNEGSKA, per germline (reference sequence). In DNA, the CDR3 is TGCAGTGCTACACCGGGACAAACCTACGAGCAGTACTTC. The encoded protein is CSATPGQTYEQYF.

This clonotype has just a few counts. The chain joins TRBV7-2 to TRBJ2-1, with 12 nucleotides matching TRBD2. V lost 4 bases and J lost 6; bases outside the gene matches: 4. Germline CDR1 reads SGHTA; CDR2 reads FQGNSA. The CDR3 sequence is 15 residues long. The CDR3 loop is CASSSTSGGFNEQFF. The CDR3 nucleotides are TGTGCCAGCAGCTCAACTAGCGGGGGGTTCAATGAGCAGTTCTTC. The variable domain in full, completed from reference TRBV7-2 and TRBJ2-1, reads GAGVSQSPSNKVTEKGKDVELRCDPISGHTALYWYRQSLGQGLEFLIYFQGNSAPDKSGLPSDRFSAERTGGSVSTLTIQRTQQEDSAVYLCASSSTSGGFNEQFFGPGTRLTVL.

The rearrangement links TRBV28 to TRBJ2-2, with 9 bases fitting TRBD2. The V gene's germline CDR1 is MDHEN and CDR2 SYDVKM. With V trimmed by 1 base and J by 6 bases, 3 bases remained unmatched. This CDR3 region has 15 residues. CDR3 sequence reads: CASSLLAGGAGELFF. The CDR3 nucleotides read TGTGCCAGCAGTTTATTGGCGGGAGGGGCCGGGGAGCTGTTTTTT. The full variable domain, in which reference TRBV28 and TRBJ2-2 provide the parts outside the CDR3, is DVKVTQSSRYLVKRTGEKVFLECVQDMDHENMFWYRQDPGLGLRLIYFSYDVKMKEKGDIPEGYSVSREKKERFSLILESASTNQTSMYLCASSLLAGGAGELFFGEGSRLTVL.

The sample holds many counts of this clonotype. The rearrangement joins TRBV7-2 to TRBJ2-1; D remains ambiguous. The CDR3 has 13 amino acids. Germline-derived CDR1 and CDR2 are SGHTA and FQGNSA. Trimming took 1 base from V and 5 from J, leaving 6 bases between them. CDR3 region: CASSLGTNNEQFF. The CDR3 DNA is TGTGCCAGCAGCTTAGGGACCAACAATGAGCAGTTCTTC.

This clonotype has at least ten counts. The chain links TRBV7-2 to TRBJ2-1, with 9 bases matching TRBD1. The CDR3 is 14 amino acids. Germline values: CDR1 SGHTA, CDR2 FQGNSA. The V gene end was trimmed by 6 bases and the J gene end by 4 bases; junction bases not matched to a gene: 4. The CDR3 sequence is CASSRDRAYNEQFF. The CDR3 DNA reads TGTGCCAGCAGTCGGGACAGGGCTTACAATGAGCAGTTCTTC. The complete variable domain, with remaining parts taken from reference TRBV7-2 and TRBJ2-1, reads GAGVSQSPSNKVTEKGKDVELRCDPISGHTALYWYRQSLGQGLEFLIYFQGNSAPDKSGLPSDRFSAERTGGSVSTLTIQRTQQEDSAVYLCASSRDRAYNEQFFGPGTRLTVL.

This clonotype was observed many times. The V gene is TRBV2, the J gene TRBJ2-1; a possible D gene is TRBD1 (6 bases). The V end was cut by 6 bases, the J end by 0 bases, with 12 bases between. Germline V gene data show CDR1 as SNHLY and CDR2 as FYNNEI. The CDR3 is made up of 15 amino acids. The CDR3 DNA reads TGTGCCAGCAGCAAAGACAGGAGCTCCTACAATGAGCAGTTCTTC. It translates to CASSKDRSSYNEQFF. Combining the CDR3 with reference TRBV2 and TRBJ2-1 gives the whole variable domain EPEVTQTPSHQVTQMGQEVILRCVPISNHLYFYWYRQILGQKVEFLVSFYNNEISEKSEIFDDQFSVERPDGSNFTLKIRSTKLEDSAMYFCASSKDRSSYNEQFFGPGTRLTVL.

The CDR3 sequence: CASSSRGTNEQFF. Here the CDR3 DNA reads TGTGCCAGCAGCTCCCGTGGGACGAATGAGCAGTTCTTC. The chain joins TRBV11-3 to TRBJ2-1; D possibly uses TRBD1 or TRBD2 (5 bases each). V lost 4 bases to trimming and J lost 7 bases, with 11 bases between them. This CDR3 is built from 13 residues. Germline V gene data show CDR1 as SGHNT and CDR2 as YENEEA.

This clonotype was seen repeatedly, ten times or more. The chain recombines TRBV28 with TRBJ1-2, with 7 bases that match TRBD1. The germline CDR1 and CDR2 sequences are MDHEN and SYDVKM. The CDR3 is 15 residues long. The ends lost 7 bases at V and 0 bases at J; junction bases unmatched: 8. The CDR3 sequence is CASKGGLGANYGYTF. Here the CDR3 DNA reads TGTGCCAGCAAAGGGGGCTTGGGGGCTAACTATGGCTACACCTTC.

Ten or more counts support this clonotype. This rearrangement joins TRBV2 to TRBJ2-3, with TRBD2 matching 11 bases. V shed 8 bases and J 3 bases; nucleotides not matched to a gene: 4. The CDR3 spans 14 residues. Per the germline V gene, CDR1 is SNHLY and CDR2 is FYNNEI. Here the CDR3 reads CASAIAGGTDTQYF. The DNA for the CDR3 is TGTGCCAGCGCCATAGCGGGGGGGACAGATACGCAGTATTTT.

The chain recombines TRBV3-1 with TRBJ2-3; 8 nucleotides align to TRBD1. Trimming took 0 bases from V and 9 from J; bases not matched to a gene: 2. The CDR3 extends over 13 amino acids. From germline, CDR1 is LGHDT and CDR2 YNNKEL (reference sequence). The CDR3 DNA is TGTGCCAGCAGCCAAGATCGGACAGGGACGCAGTATTTT. Amino acid sequence: CASSQDRTGTQYF.

The V and J genes are TRBV5-6 and TRBJ2-7, with no clear D. Germline CDR1 reads SGHDT; CDR2 reads YYEEEE. Trimming took 0 bases from V and 3 from J, leaving 13 bases between them. The CDR3 consists of 15 residues. The CDR3 region is CASSLGRLIVYEQYF. CDR3 sequence (DNA): TGTGCCAGCAGCTTGGGACGGCTAATAGTCTACGAGCAGTACTTC. Supplemented by reference TRBV5-6 and TRBJ2-7, the full variable domain reads DAGVTQSPTHLIKTRGQQVTLRCSPKSGHDTVSWYQQALGQGPQFIFQYYEEEERQRGNFPDRFSGHQFPNYSSELNVNALLLGDSALYLCASSLGRLIVYEQYFGPGTRLTVT.

In this sample, this clonotype turned up a few times. This sequence joins TRBV12-3 or TRBV12-4 and TRBJ2-3; D gene unclear. V lost 6 bases and J lost 2, with 12 bases in between. The CDR3 spans 14 residues. CDR3 in amino acids: CASRRLTLTDTQYF. The CDR3 coding sequence is TGTGCCAGCAGAAGGCTGACACTCACAGATACGCAGTATTTT.

This clonotype has at least ten counts. J is TRBJ2-2 and V is TRBV5-1; 12 nucleotides line up with TRBD2. From germline, CDR1 is SGHRS and CDR2 YFSETQ. Trimming removed 3 bases from V and 3 bases from J; junction bases left unmatched: 3. This CDR3 has 16 residues. The CDR3 loop reads CASSSGLAGYTGELFF. CDR3 nucleotides: TGCGCCAGCAGCTCCGGACTAGCGGGGTACACCGGGGAGCTGTTTTTT.

This clonotype was detected a few times. The genes are TRBV12-3 or TRBV12-4 and TRBJ2-7, with 10 bases lining up with TRBD1. The CDR3 runs 16 residues. J was trimmed by 4 bases and V by 4 bases; bases with no gene match: 10. The CDR3 region is CASSYPRDRGGYEQYF. The CDR3 DNA reads TGTGCCAGCAGTTATCCCCGGGACAGGGGTGGGTACGAGCAGTACTTC.

The chain uses TRBV28 and TRBJ1-5; 7 bases are shared with TRBD1. With 4 bases clipped from V and 3 bases from J, the junction kept 6 bases outside the gene matches. Germline-derived CDR1 and CDR2 are MDHEN and SYDVKM. The CDR3 sequence is 15 residues long. This CDR3 reads CASSSPGQLNQPQHF. DNA for the CDR3: TGTGCCAGCAGTTCACCGGGACAGCTCAATCAGCCCCAGCATTTT. The entire variable domain, with the rest obtained from reference TRBV28 and TRBJ1-5, is as follows: DVKVTQSSRYLVKRTGEKVFLECVQDMDHENMFWYRQDPGLGLRLIYFSYDVKMKEKGDIPEGYSVSREKKERFSLILESASTNQTSMYLCASSSPGQLNQPQHFGDGTRLSIL.

In this sample, this clonotype turned up many times. The genes are TRBV7-6 and TRBJ1-4, with D unclear. The V gene lost 5 bases and the J gene lost 0 bases, with 10 bases spanning the gap. The CDR3 runs 15 residues. Germline V gives CDR1 SGHVS, CDR2 FNYEAQ. CDR3 protein: CASSRGRATNEKLFF. In nucleotides, the CDR3 is TGTGCCAGCAGCAGAGGGCGAGCAACTAATGAAAAACTGTTTTTT.